This T cell receptor beta chain is from a study of control samples from healthy donors and cancer patients. The ends lost 5 bases at V and 0 bases at J; junction bases unmatched: 9. CDR1 SEHNR and CDR2 FQNEAQ come from the germline V gene (reference sequence). CDR3 length: 17 residues. The method was immunoSEQ multiplex PCR; TCRdb's version includes in-frame clones alone and lacks a portion of them. The sample comprises about 160,000 clones, approximately 90% of which are singletons, and roughly 0.64% rests with the top ten. The clonotype comes from a woman in her 30s in good health. The chain recombines TRBV7-9 with TRBJ2-7, with 11 bases identical to TRBD1. Material for sequencing was blood. The CDR3 spells CASSIGTGGSSSYEQYF. CDR3 bases: TGTGCCAGCAGCATCGGGACAGGGGGTTCTAGCTCCTACGAGCAGTACTTC.